This TCR beta chain was recorded in a study of blood T cells in healthy people across ages. A second about 6 to 12 cycle PCR used barcoded and J-beta primers. TCRdb called the 5' RACE reads again in MiXCR, with one record for every CDR3 protein. The data show about 670,000 distinct CDR3 sequences, roughly two fifths seen once. This clonotype was seen many times. In germline, CDR1 is DFQATT, CDR2 SNEGSKA (reference sequence). The V end lost 2 bases, the J end lost 2 bases, and 3 bases lay between the germline ends. This CDR3 spans 11 amino acids. The source material was blood. The source is an elderly man in good health. The chain joins TRBV20-1 to TRBJ2-5; D not resolved. CDR3: CSARQQETQYF. The CDR3 bases are TGCAGTGCTAGACAGCAAGAGACCCAGTACTTC.